This entry concerns a single T cell receptor (beta chain). Germline CDR1 and CDR2: MNHEY and SVGAGI. CDR3 length equals 13 residues. Trimming cost V 7 bases and J 3 bases, with 12 bases left between them. The entry originates in a study of blood T cell repertoires in COVID-19. Profiled with immunoSEQ multiplex PCR; TCRdb holds only in-frame clones, not every one. The sample has just over 300,000 clones; roughly 90% are singletons. This chain connects TRBV6-5 to TRBJ1-1; no definite D call. The origin of this receptor is a young woman who had recovered from COVID-19. What was sequenced was PBMCs or T cells enriched from blood (not recorded which). DNA for the CDR3: TGTGCCAGCACCAGACTGACCTACACTGAAGCTTTCTTT. It yields the protein CASTRLTYTEAFF.